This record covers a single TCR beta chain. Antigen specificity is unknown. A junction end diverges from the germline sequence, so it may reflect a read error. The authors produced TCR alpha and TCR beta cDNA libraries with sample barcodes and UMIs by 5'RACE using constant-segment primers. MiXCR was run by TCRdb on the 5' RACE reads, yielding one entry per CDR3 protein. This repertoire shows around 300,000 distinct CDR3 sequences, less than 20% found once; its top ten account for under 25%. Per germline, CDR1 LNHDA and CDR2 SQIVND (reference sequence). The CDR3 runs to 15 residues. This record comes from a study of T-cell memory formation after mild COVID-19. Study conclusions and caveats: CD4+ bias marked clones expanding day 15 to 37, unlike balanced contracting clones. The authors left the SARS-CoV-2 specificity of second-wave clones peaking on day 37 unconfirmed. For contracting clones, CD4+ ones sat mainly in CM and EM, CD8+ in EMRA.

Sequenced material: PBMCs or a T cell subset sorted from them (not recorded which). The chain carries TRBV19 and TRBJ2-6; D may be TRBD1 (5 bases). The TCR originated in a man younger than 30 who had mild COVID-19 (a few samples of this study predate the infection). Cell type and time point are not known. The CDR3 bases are TGTGCCAGTAACTTTGACTCGTCTGGGGCCAACGTCCTGACCTTC. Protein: CASNFDSSGANVLTF.